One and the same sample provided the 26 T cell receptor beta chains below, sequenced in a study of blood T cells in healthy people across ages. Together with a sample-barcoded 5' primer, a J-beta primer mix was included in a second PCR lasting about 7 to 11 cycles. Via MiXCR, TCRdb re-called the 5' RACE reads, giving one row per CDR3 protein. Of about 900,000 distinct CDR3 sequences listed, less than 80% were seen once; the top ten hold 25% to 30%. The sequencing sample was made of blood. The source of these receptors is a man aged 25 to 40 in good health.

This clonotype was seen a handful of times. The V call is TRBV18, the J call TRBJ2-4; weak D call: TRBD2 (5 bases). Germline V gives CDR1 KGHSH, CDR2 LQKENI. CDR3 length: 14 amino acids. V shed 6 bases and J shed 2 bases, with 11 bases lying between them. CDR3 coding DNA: TGTGCCAGCTCGACATCCGGGACCAAAAACATTCAGTACTTC. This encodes CASSTSGTKNIQYF.

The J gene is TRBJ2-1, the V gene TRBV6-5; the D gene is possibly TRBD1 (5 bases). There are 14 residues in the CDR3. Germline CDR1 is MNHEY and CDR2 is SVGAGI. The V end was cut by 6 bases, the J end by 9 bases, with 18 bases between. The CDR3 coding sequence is TGTGCCAGCAGACCCGACCAGGATAGGGGTGAGCAGTTCTTC. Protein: CASRPDQDRGEQFF.

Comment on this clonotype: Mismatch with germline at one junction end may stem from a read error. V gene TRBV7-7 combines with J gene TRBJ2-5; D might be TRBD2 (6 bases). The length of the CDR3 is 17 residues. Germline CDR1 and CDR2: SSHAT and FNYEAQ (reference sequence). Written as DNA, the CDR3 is TGTGCTAGCAGCTTAGCGCCGGGAGATTTCAGTGGAGAGACTCAGTACTTC. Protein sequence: CASSLAPGDFSGETQYF.

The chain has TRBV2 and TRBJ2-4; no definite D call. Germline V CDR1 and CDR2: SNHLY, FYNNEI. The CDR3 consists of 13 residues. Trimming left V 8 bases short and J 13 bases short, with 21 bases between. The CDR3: CASLDSSYEEQYF. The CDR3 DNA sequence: TGTGCCAGCCTAGATTCCTCCTACGAGGAGCAGTACTTC.

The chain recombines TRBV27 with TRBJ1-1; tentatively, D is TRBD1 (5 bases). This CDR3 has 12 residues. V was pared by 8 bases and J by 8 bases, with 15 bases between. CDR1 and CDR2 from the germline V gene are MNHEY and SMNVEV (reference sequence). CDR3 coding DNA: TGTGCCAGCCGGAGGGACGCCGCCGAAGCTTTCTTT. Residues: CASRRDAAEAFF.

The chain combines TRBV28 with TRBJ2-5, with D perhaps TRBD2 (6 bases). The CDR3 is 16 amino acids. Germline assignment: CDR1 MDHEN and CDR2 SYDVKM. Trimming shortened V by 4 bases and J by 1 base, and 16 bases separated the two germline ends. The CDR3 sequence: CASSSPSGVPQETQYF. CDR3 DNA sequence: TGTGCCAGCAGTTCGCCCTCGGGGGTCCCCCAAGAGACCCAGTACTTC.

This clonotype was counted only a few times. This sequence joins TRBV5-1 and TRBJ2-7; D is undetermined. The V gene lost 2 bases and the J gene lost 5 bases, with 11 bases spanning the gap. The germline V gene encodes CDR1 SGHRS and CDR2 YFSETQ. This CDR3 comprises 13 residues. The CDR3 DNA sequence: TGCGCCAGCAGCTTATCTGGGTTAGACGAGCAGTACTTC. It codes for CASSLSGLDEQYF.

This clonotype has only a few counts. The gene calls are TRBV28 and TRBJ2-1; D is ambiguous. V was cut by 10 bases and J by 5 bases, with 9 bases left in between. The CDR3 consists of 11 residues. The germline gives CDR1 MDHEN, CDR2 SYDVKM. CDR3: CATDENNEQFF. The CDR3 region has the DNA TGTGCCACGGACGAAAACAATGAGCAGTTCTTC.

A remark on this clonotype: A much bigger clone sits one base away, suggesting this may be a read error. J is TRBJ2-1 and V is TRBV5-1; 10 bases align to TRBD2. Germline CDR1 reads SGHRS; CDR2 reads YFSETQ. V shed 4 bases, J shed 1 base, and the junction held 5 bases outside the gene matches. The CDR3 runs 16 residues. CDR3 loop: CASSMFSGGSYNEQFF. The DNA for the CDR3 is TGCGCCAGCAGCATGTTTAGCGGGGGGTCCTACAATGAGCAGTTCTTC. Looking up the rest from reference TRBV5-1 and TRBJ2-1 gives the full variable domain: KAGVTQTPRYLIKTRGQQVTLSCSPISGHRSVSWYQQTPGQGLQFLFEYFSETQRNKGNFPGRFSGRQFSNSRSEMNVSTLELGDSALYLCASSMFSGGSYNEQFFGPGTRLTVL.

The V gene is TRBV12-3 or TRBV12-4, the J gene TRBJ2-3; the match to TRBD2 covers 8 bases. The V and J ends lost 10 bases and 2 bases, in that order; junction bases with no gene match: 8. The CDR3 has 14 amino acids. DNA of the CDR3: TGTGCCACAGGCACGGGGGGGCACACAGATACGCAGTATTTT. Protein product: CATGTGGHTDTQYF.

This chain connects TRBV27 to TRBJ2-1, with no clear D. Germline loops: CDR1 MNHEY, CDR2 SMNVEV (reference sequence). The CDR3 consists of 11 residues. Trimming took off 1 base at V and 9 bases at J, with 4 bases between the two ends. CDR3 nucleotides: TGTGCCAGCAGTTTATGGACTGAGCAGTTCTTC. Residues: CASSLWTEQFF.

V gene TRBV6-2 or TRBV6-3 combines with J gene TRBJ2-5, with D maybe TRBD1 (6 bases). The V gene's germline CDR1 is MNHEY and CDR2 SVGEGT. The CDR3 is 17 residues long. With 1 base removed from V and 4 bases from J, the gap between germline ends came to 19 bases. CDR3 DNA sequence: TGTGCCAGCAGTTACTTTCGTGGTCAGGGGAAAATAGAGACCCAGTACTTC. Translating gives CASSYFRGQGKIETQYF.

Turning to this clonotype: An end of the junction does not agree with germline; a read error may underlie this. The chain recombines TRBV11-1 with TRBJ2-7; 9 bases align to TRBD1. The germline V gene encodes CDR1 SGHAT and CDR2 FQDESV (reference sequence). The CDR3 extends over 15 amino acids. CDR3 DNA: TGTGCCAGCAGCTCCTGGGACAGGGCCCCCTACGAGCGGTACTTC. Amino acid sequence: CASSSWDRAPYERYF.

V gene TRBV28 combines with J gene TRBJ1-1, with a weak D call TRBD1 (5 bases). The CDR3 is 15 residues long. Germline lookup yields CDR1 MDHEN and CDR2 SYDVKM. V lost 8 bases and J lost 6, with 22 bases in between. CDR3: CASLPLGVGYPEAFF. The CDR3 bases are TGTGCCAGCCTCCCATTGGGGGTAGGGTATCCTGAAGCTTTCTTT.

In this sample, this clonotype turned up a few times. CDR3 DNA: TGCAGTGCTCTGTTAGCGCAGGGGGGTTCCTACAATGAGCAGTTCTTC. This encodes CSALLAQGGSYNEQFF. The rearrangement uses TRBV20-1 and TRBJ2-1; possible D gene TRBD1, 7 bases. V lost 5 bases to trimming and J lost 1 base, with 18 bases between them. In germline, CDR1 is DFQATT, CDR2 SNEGSKA (reference sequence). The CDR3 extends over 16 amino acids.

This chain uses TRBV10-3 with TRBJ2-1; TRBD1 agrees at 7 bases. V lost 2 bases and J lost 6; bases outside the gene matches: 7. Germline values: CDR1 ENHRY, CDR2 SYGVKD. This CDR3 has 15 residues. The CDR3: CAISEIGQASNEQFF. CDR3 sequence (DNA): TGTGCCATCAGTGAGATTGGACAGGCGAGCAATGAGCAGTTCTTC.

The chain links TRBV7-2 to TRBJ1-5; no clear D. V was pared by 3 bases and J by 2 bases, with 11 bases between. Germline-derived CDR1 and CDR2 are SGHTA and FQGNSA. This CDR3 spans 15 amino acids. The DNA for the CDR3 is TGTGCCAGCAGCTTCCCCTGGGGTGGCAATCAGCCCCAGCATTTT. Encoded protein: CASSFPWGGNQPQHF.

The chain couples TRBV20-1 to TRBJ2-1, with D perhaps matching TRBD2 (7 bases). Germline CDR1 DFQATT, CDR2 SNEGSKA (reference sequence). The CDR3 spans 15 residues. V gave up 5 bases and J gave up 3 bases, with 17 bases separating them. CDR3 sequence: CSAPPGGGGYNEQFF. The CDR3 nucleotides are TGCAGTGCTCCTCCCGGGGGCGGGGGCTACAATGAGCAGTTCTTC.

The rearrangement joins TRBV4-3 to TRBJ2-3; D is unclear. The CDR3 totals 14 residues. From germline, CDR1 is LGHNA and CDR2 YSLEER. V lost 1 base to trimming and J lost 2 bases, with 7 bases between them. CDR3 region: CASSQGSHTDTQYF. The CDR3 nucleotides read TGCGCCAGCAGCCAAGGTTCCCACACAGATACGCAGTATTTT.

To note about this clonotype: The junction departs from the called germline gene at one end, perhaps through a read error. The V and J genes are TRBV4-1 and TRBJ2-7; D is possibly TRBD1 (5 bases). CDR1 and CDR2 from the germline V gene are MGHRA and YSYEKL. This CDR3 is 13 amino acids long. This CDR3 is CASSKERGYEQYF. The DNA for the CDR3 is TGCGCCAGCAGCAAAGAAAGGGGCTACGAGCAGTACTTC.

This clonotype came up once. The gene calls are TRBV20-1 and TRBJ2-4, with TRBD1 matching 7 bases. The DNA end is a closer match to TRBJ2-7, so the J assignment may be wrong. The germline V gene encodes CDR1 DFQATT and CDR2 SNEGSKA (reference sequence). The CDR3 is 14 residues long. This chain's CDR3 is CSARVDRASYEQYF. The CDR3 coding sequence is TGCAGTGCTAGAGTCGACAGGGCCTCTTACGAGCAGTACTTC.

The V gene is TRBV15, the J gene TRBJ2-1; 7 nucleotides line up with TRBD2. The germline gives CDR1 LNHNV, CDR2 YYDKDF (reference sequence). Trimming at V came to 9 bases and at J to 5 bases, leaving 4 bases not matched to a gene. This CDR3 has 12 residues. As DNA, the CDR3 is TGTGCCACGCGGGGGAACCACAATGAGCAGTTCTTC. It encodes CATRGNHNEQFF.

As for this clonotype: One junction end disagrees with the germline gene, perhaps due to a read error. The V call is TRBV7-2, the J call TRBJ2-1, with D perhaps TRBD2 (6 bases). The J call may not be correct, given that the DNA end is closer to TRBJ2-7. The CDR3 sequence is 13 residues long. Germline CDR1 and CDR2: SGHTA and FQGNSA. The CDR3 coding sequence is TGTGCCGGCAGCTTAGCCGACCGGGGGGAGCAGTACTTC. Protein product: CAGSLADRGEQYF.

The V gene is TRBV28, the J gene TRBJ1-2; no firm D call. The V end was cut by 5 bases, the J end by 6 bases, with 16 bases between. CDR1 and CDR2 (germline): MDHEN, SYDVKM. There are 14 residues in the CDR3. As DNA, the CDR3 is TGTGCCAGCAGTAATGACCGAGTTCTCGATGGCTACACCTTC. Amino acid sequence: CASSNDRVLDGYTF.

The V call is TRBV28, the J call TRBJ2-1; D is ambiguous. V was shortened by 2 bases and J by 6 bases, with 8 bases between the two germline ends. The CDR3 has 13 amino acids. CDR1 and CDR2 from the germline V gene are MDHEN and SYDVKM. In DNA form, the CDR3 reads TGTGCCAGCAGTTTACCGTCGGTCAATGAGCAGTTCTTC. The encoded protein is CASSLPSVNEQFF.

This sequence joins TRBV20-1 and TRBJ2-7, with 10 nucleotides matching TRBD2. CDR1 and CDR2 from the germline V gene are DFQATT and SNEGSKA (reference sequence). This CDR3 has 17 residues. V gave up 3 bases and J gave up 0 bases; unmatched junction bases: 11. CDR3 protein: CSASPALAGAFSYEQYF. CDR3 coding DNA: TGCAGTGCTAGTCCCGCTCTAGCGGGGGCCTTCTCCTACGAGCAGTACTTC.